The rows below give T cell receptor beta chains drawn from one sample of a study of regulatory T cells in long-lasting Graves disease. Each CDR3 protein gets one entry after TCRdb re-called the multiplex PCR reads with MiXCR. This table has hundreds of thousands of distinct CDR3 sequences, around 15% appearing once. This sample was also put to use in a study of T cells in Graves' hyperthyroidism and ophthalmopathy.

The sequencing used peripheral blood mononuclear cells (PBMCs), collected at new diagnosis, from a patient treated with antithyroid drugs. These receptors all come from a man aged 35-49 years with Graves disease. CDR3s include the opening cysteine and the closing phenylalanine or tryptophan. Fields, in order: clone size, J gene, V gene, D gene, CDR3 protein, CDR3 DNA. The D gene is left open where the match is weak. For some rows the clone size is stated as once, few or many, or as a class when expanded; others skip it.

>-|TRBJ2-5|TRBV30|-
CAWSGRFQETQYF
TGTGCCTGGAGCGGACGGTTCCAAGAGACCCAGTACTTC
>-|TRBJ1-1|TRBV5-8|-
CASTPPAPYTEAFF
TGTGCCAGCACTCCCCCAGCCCCCTACACTGAAGCTTTCTTT
>-|TRBJ2-1|TRBV20-1|-
CSAEVGAGASLVQFF
TGCAGTGCTGAGGTCGGGGCGGGGGCCAGCTTAGTGCAGTTCTTC
>-|TRBJ1-5|TRBV28|-
CASKEGGYQNQPQHF
TGTGCCAGCAAGGAGGGGGGGTATCAAAATCAGCCCCAGCATTTT
>many|TRBJ2-7|TRBV30|-
CAWSVIRYEQYF
TGTGCCTGGAGTGTCATCCGATACGAGCAGTACTTC
>-|TRBJ2-2|TRBV18|-
CASSAPTGRNTGELFF
TGTGCCAGCTCTGCCCCCACAGGGCGGAACACCGGGGAGCTGTTTTTT
>few|TRBJ1-5|TRBV28|-
CASSFPNRDDQPQHF
TGTGCCAGCAGTTTCCCAAACAGGGACGATCAGCCCCAGCATTTT
>many|TRBJ1-1|TRBV19|-
CASSIEGQGTEAFF
TGTGCCAGTAGTATCGAGGGGCAAGGCACTGAAGCTTTCTTT
>many|TRBJ2-7|TRBV5-4|-
CASSLDGGGGVYEQYF
TGTGCCAGCAGCTTGGACGGCGGCGGAGGGGTCTACGAGCAGTACTTC
>-|TRBJ2-3|TRBV5-1|TRBD1
CASSSGRTGYLSDTQYF
TGCGCCAGCAGCTCCGGACGGACAGGCTACTTGTCGGATACGCAGTATTTT
>many|TRBJ2-7|TRBV12-5|TRBD1
CASGRDRYYEQYF
TGTGCTAGTGGCCGGGACAGATATTACGAGCAGTACTTC
>many|TRBJ1-6|TRBV5-1|-
CASSLDGNGSPLHF
TGCGCCAGCAGCTTGGACGGCAACGGTTCACCCCTCCACTTT
>-|TRBJ2-1|TRBV14|TRBD2
CASSQYAWLAEDNEQFF
TGTGCCAGCAGCCAATATGCGTGGCTAGCGGAAGACAATGAGCAGTTCTTC
>many|TRBJ1-1|TRBV18|-
CASSPPSEHGEAFF
TGTGCCAGCTCACCACCGTCTGAGCACGGTGAAGCTTTCTTT
>many|TRBJ2-3|TRBV5-4|TRBD1
CASTQLRDSSVDTQYF
TGTGCCAGCACCCAGCTCCGGGACAGCTCTGTTGATACGCAGTATTTT
>many|TRBJ1-1|TRBV5-1|-
CASSLVGLFNTEAFF
TGCGCCAGCAGCTTGGTAGGGTTATTTAACACTGAAGCTTTCTTT
>many|TRBJ1-1|TRBV12-3/TRBV12-4|-
CASRLGPGTEAFF
TGTGCCAGCAGACTGGGACCGGGCACTGAAGCTTTCTTT
>few|TRBJ1-2|TRBV28|-
CANLPSDGSYGYTF
TGTGCCAACCTACCCTCGGACGGAAGCTATGGCTACACCTTC
>many|TRBJ2-3|TRBV20-1|-
CSARWRGAVDTQYF
TGCAGTGCTAGATGGCGGGGTGCTGTGGATACGCAGTATTTT
>few|TRBJ1-5|TRBV27|TRBD1
CASSSRQGLQPQHF
TGTGCCAGCAGTAGTAGACAGGGTCTTCAGCCCCAGCATTTT
>many|TRBJ2-3|TRBV15|TRBD1
CATSTRQGGTDTQYF
TGTGCCACCAGCACTAGACAGGGGGGCACAGATACGCAGTATTTT
>many|TRBJ1-1|TRBV27|-
CASSSPGRGTEAFF
TGTGCCAGCAGTTCACCGGGGAGGGGGACTGAAGCTTTCTTT
>many|TRBJ1-1|TRBV11-3|-
CASSLVMGIDNEAFF
TGTGCCAGCAGCTTAGTCATGGGAATCGACAATGAAGCTTTCTTT
>many|TRBJ1-2|TRBV5-1|-
CASSLGSQVTYGYTF
TGCGCCAGCAGCTTAGGGTCTCAGGTGACCTATGGCTACACCTTC
>-|TRBJ1-5|TRBV4-2|-
CASSQDAGGVGQPQHF
TGTGCCAGCAGCCAAGATGCTGGGGGCGTAGGTCAGCCCCAGCATTTT
>many|TRBJ1-6|TRBV6-2/TRBV6-3|TRBD1
CASSDQDRGSSPLHF
TGTGCCAGCAGTGATCAGGACAGGGGTAGTTCACCCCTCCACTTT
>many|TRBJ1-2|TRBV2|-
CASIRDTNYGYTF
TGTGCCAGCATAAGGGACACTAACTATGGCTACACCTTC
>few|TRBJ2-5|TRBV20-1|-
CSARFYPQETQYF
TGCAGTGCTAGATTCTATCCACAAGAGACCCAGTACTTC
>many|TRBJ2-1|TRBV11-3|TRBD1
CASRAGTGEYNEQFF
TGTGCCAGCAGGGCCGGGACAGGCGAATACAATGAGCAGTTCTTC
>many|TRBJ2-3|TRBV2|-
CASTSWESLTDTQYF
TGTGCCAGCACCTCCTGGGAAAGCCTCACAGATACGCAGTATTTT
>many|TRBJ1-5|TRBV28|TRBD1
CASSIWTGAPNQPQHF
TGTGCCAGCAGTATCTGGACAGGGGCGCCCAATCAGCCCCAGCATTTT
>-|TRBJ2-1|TRBV19|TRBD2
CASSWTSGGERDEQFF
TGTGCCAGTAGTTGGACTAGCGGGGGGGAGAGGGATGAGCAGTTCTTC
>-|TRBJ2-5|TRBV6-1|TRBD2
CASSEFPRGGGETQYF
TGTGCCAGCAGTGAATTCCCGCGGGGGGGCGGGGAGACCCAGTACTTC
>many|TRBJ2-7|TRBV7-2|TRBD2
CASSRIGTSGLPYEQYF
TGTGCCAGCAGCCGAATAGGGACTAGCGGGCTTCCCTACGAGCAGTACTTC
>-|TRBJ2-3|TRBV9|TRBD2
CASSVGTSGVTDTQYF
TGTGCCAGCAGCGTAGGGACTAGCGGGGTGACAGATACGCAGTATTTT
>many|TRBJ1-2|TRBV2|-
CASSQGYYGYTF
TGCGCCAGCAGCCAAGGTTACTATGGCTACACCTTC
>-|TRBJ2-1|TRBV20-1|-
CSARGSGSSYNEQFF
TGCAGTGCTAGAGGGTCCGGGAGCTCCTACAATGAGCAGTTCTTC
>many|TRBJ1-1|TRBV12-5|-
CASGLSRGVGVNTEAFF
TGTGCTAGTGGCCTGAGCCGGGGCGTCGGGGTGAACACTGAAGCTTTCTTT
>-|TRBJ2-5|TRBV9|TRBD2
CASSISGGGQETQYF
TGTGCCAGCAGCATTAGCGGGGGGGGACAAGAGACCCAGTACTTC
>-|TRBJ2-7|TRBV6-2/TRBV6-3|TRBD1
CASSRSGTGDYEQYF
TGTGCCAGCTCAAGGTCCGGGACAGGTGACTACGAGCAGTACTTC
>-|TRBJ2-5|TRBV20-1|TRBD2
CSARGREAGVATETQYF
TGCAGTGCTAGAGGGCGGGAAGCGGGGGTGGCCACGGAGACCCAGTACTTC
>few|TRBJ2-6|TRBV11-3|-
CASSLRSRSSGANVLTF
TGTGCCAGCAGCTTAAGGAGCAGAAGCTCTGGGGCCAACGTCCTGACTTTC
>many|TRBJ2-3|TRBV11-2|-
CASSLVRADTQYF
TGCGCCAGCAGCTTGGTCAGGGCAGATACGCAGTATTTT
>many|TRBJ2-1|TRBV7-9|-
CASSFGKLYNEQFF
TGTGCCAGCAGCTTCGGGAAACTCTACAATGAGCAGTTCTTC
>many|TRBJ1-2|TRBV3-1|TRBD1
CASSQAGQLFGYTF
TGTGCCAGCAGCCAAGCGGGACAGCTTTTTGGCTACACCTTC
>many|TRBJ1-6|TRBV18|-
CASSPGATAPLHF
TGTGCCAGCTCACCCGGGGCGACGGCACCCCTCCACTTT
>many|TRBJ1-5|TRBV20-1|TRBD1
CSARLLGTGNQPQHF
TGCAGTGCTAGACTTTTGGGGACAGGCAATCAGCCCCAGCATTTT
>many|TRBJ2-7|TRBV5-5|TRBD1
CASSGDRGVTYEQYF
TGTGCCAGCAGCGGGGACAGGGGGGTTACCTACGAGCAGTACTTC
>many|TRBJ2-2|TRBV18|-
CASSPITLNSLAGELFF
TGTGCCAGCTCACCAATCACGTTGAACTCGCTAGCCGGGGAGCTGTTTTTT
>many|TRBJ2-1|TRBV9|-
CASSGLRGGFNEQFF
TGTGCCAGCAGCGGTCTCCGGGGCGGCTTCAATGAGCAGTTCTTC
>many|TRBJ2-7|TRBV20-1|-
CSAKVGFEQYF
TGCAGTGCCAAAGTAGGTTTCGAGCAGTACTTC
>many|TRBJ1-2|TRBV12-3/TRBV12-4|-
CASRSGRADGYTF
TGTGCCAGCAGATCCGGGAGGGCGGATGGCTACACCTTC
>many|TRBJ2-7|TRBV29-1|-
CSGGLTHYEQYF
TGCAGCGGGGGCCTGACCCACTACGAGCAGTACTTC
>many|TRBJ1-5|TRBV20-1|-
CSARQGNRNQPQHF
TGCAGTGCTAGACAGGGGAATAGGAATCAGCCCCAGCATTTT
>many|TRBJ1-4|TRBV28|-
CASSPGSGDNEKLFF
TGTGCCAGCAGCCCCGGTTCGGGTGATAATGAAAAACTGTTTTTT
>-|TRBJ2-7|TRBV7-8|-
CASSSRVEQYF
TGTGCCAGCAGCTCTAGGGTTGAGCAGTACTTC
>once|TRBJ2-1|TRBV5-4|-
CASSLDLEQGLYNEQFF
TGTGCCAGCAGCTTGGACCTTGAACAGGGATTGTACAATGAGCAGTTCTTC